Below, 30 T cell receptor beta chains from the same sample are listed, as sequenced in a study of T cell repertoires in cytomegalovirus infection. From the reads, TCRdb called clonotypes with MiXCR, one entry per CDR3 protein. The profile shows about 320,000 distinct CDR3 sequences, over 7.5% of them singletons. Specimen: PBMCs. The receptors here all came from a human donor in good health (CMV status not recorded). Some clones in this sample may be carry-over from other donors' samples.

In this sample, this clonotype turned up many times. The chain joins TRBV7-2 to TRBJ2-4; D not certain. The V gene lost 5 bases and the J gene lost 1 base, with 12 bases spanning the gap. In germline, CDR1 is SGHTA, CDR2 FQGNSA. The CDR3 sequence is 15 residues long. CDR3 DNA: TGTGCCAGCAGCCTACCCCGGTCGGCCAAAAACATTCAGTACTTC. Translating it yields CASSLPRSAKNIQYF.

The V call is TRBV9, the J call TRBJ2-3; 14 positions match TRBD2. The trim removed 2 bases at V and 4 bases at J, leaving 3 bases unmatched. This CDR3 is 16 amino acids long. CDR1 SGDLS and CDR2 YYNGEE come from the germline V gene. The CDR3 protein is CASSVGLAGVPDTQYF. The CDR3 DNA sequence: TGTGCCAGCAGCGTGGGACTAGCGGGGGTCCCAGATACGCAGTATTTT.

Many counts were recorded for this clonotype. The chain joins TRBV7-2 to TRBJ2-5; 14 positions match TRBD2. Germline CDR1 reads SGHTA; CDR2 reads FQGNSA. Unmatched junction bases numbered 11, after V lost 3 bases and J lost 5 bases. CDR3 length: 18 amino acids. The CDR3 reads CASSLRTSGRPVVETQYF. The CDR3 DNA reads TGTGCCAGCAGCTTGAGGACTAGCGGGAGGCCGGTAGTGGAGACCCAGTACTTC.

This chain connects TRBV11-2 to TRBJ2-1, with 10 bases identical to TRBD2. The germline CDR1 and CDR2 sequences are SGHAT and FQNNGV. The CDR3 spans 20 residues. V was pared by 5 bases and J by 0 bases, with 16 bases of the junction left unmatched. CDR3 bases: TGTGCCAGCAGCGCATCACGGAGCGGGAGGGTTACTACCTCCTACAATGAGCAGTTCTTC. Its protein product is CASSASRSGRVTTSYNEQFF.

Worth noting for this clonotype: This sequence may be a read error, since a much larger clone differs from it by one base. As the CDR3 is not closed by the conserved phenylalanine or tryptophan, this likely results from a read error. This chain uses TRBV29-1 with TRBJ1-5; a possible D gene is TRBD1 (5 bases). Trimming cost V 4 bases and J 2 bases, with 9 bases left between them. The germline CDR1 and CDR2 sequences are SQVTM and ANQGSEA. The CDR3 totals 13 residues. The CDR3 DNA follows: TGCAGCGTTGGCCAGGGCGGCAATCAGCCCCAGCATCTT. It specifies CSVGQGGNQPQHL.

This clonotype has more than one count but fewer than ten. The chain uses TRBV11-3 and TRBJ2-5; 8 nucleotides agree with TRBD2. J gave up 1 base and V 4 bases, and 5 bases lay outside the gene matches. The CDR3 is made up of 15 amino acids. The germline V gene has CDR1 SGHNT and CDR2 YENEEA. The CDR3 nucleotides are TGTGCCAGCAGCTCCTACCGGGGGGGCCAAGAGACCCAGTACTTC. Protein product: CASSSYRGGQETQYF.

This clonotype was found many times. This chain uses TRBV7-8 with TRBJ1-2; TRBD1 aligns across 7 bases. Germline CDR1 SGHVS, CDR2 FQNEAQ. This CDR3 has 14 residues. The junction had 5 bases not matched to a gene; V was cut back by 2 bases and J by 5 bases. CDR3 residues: CASSLRGQFYGYTF. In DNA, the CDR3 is TGTGCCAGCAGCTTAAGGGGGCAGTTTTATGGCTACACCTTC.

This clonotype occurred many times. CDR3 DNA: TGTGCCAGCAGCTCCACAGGGGGTTATGGCTACACCTTC. Protein product: CASSSTGGYGYTF. The chain couples TRBV7-2 to TRBJ1-2, with 8 positions matching TRBD1. CDR1 and CDR2 (germline): SGHTA, FQGNSA. The CDR3 length is 13 residues. V was pared by 4 bases and J by 5 bases, with 3 bases of the junction left unmatched.

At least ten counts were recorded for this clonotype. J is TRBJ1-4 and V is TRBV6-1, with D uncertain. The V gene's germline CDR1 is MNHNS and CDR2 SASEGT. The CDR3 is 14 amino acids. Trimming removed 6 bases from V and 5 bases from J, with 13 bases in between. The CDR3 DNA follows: TGTGCCAGCAGCCGAGAGTCTGGAAATGAAAAACTGTTTTTT. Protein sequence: CASSRESGNEKLFF.

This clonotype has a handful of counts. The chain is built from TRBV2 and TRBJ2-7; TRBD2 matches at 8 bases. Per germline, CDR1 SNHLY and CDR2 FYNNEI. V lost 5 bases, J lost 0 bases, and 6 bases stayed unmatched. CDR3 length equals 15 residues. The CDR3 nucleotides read TGTGCCAGCAGTCCAGCGGGAGTCAGCTCCTACGAGCAGTACTTC. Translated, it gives CASSPAGVSSYEQYF.

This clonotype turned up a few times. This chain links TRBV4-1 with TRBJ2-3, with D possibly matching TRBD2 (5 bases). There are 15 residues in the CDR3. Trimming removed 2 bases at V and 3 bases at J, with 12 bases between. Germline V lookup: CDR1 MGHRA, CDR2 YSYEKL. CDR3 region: CASSQLSRETDTQYF. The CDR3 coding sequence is TGCGCCAGCAGCCAACTCAGTCGGGAAACAGATACGCAGTATTTT.

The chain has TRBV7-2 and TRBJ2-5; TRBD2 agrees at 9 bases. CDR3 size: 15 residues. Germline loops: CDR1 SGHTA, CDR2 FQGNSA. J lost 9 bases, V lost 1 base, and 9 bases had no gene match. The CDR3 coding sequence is TGTGCCAGCAGCTTAGGAGTAGCGGGAGAAGGGCCCCAGTACTTC. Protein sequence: CASSLGVAGEGPQYF.

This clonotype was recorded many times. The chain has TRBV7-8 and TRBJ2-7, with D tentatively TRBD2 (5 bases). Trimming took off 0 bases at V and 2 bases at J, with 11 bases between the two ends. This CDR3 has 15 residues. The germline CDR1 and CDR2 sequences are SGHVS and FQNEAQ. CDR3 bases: TGTGCCAGCAGCTTAGCGCCCAGCGGTACCTACGAGCAGTACTTC. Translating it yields CASSLAPSGTYEQYF.

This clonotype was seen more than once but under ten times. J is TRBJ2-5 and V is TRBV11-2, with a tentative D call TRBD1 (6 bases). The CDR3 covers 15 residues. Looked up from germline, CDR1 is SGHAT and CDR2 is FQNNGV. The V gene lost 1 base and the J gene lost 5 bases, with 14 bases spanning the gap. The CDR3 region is CASSLAQGRAETQYF. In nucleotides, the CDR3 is TGTGCCAGCAGCTTAGCCCAGGGGCGTGCGGAGACCCAGTACTTC.

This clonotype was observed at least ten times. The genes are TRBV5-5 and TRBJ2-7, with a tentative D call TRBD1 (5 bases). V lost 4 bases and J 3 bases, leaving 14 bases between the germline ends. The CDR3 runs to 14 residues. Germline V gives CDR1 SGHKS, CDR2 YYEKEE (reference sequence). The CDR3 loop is CASSPRQGSYEQYF. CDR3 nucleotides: TGTGCCAGCAGCCCCCGGCAGGGAAGCTACGAGCAGTACTTC. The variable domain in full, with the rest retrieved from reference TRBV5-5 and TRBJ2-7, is DAGVTQSPTHLIKTRGQQVTLRCSPISGHKSVSWYQQVLGQGPQFIFQYYEKEERGRGNFPDRFSARQFPNYSSELNVNALLLGDSALYLCASSPRQGSYEQYFGPGTRLTVT.

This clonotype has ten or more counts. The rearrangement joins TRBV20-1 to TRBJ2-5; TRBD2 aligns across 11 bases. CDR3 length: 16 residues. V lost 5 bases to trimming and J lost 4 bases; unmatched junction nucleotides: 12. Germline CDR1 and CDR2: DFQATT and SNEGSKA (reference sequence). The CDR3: CSARPPGLAAGETQYF. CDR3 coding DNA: TGCAGTGCTCGACCCCCGGGACTAGCGGCGGGAGAGACCCAGTACTTC.

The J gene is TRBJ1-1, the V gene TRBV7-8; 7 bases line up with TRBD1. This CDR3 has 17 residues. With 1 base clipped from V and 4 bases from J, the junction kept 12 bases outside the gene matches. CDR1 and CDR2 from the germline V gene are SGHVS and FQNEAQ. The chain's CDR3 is CASSLVTGTAIITEAFF. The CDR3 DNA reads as TGTGCCAGCAGCTTAGTTACCGGGACAGCGATTATCACTGAAGCTTTCTTT.

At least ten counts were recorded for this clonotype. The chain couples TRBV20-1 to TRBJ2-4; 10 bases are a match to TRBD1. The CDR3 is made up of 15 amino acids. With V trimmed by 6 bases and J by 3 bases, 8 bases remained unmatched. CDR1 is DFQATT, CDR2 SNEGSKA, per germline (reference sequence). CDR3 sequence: CSARTGGNNKNIQYF. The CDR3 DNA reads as TGCAGTGCAAGGACAGGGGGTAATAACAAAAACATTCAGTACTTC.

This CDR3 reads CASSLESANTDTQYF. The CDR3 DNA reads as TGTGCCAGCAGCCTCGAGTCTGCCAACACAGATACGCAGTATTTT. J is TRBJ2-3 and V is TRBV9; D is ambiguous. The CDR3 consists of 15 residues. V shed 4 bases and J shed 2 bases, with 14 bases lying between them. Germline V CDR1 and CDR2: SGDLS, YYNGEE. Full variable domain (missing parts from reference TRBV9 and TRBJ2-3): DSGVTQTPKHLITATGQRVTLRCSPRSGDLSVYWYQQSLDQGLQFLIQYYNGEERAKGNILERFSAQQFPDLHSELNLSSLELGDSALYFCASSLESANTDTQYFGPGTRLTVL.

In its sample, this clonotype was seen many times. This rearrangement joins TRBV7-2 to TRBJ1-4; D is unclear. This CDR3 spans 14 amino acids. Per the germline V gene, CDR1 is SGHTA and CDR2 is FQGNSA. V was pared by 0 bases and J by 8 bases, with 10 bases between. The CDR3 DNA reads TGTGCCAGCAGCTTAGCGGACCCGGAGGAAAAACTGTTTTTT. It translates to CASSLADPEEKLFF.

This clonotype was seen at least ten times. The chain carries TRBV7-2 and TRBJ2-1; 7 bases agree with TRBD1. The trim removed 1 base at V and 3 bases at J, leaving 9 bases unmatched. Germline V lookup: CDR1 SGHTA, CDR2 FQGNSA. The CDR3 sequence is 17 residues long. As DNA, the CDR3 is TGTGCCAGCAGCTTAGTGCCGACAGGGCCCAACTACAATGAGCAGTTCTTC. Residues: CASSLVPTGPNYNEQFF.

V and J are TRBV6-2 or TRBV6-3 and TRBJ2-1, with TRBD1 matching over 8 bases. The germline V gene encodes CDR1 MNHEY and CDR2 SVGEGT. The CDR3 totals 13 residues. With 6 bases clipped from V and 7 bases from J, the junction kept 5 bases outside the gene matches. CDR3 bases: TGTGCCAGCAGACGGGACAGGCGGAATGAGCAGTTCTTC. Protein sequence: CASRRDRRNEQFF.

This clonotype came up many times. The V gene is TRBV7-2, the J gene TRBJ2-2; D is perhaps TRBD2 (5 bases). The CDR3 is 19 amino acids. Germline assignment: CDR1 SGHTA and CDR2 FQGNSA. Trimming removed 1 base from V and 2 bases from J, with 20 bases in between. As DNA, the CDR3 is TGTGCCAGCAGCTTAGGGTCGGGCTTCGCACGGGGAAACACCGGGGAGCTGTTTTTT. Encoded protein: CASSLGSGFARGNTGELFF.

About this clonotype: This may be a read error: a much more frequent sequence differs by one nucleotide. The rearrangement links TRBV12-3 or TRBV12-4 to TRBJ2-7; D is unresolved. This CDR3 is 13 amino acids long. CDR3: CTSSLVITYEQYF. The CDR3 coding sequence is TGTACCAGCAGTTTGGTAATTACCTACGAGCAGTACTTC.

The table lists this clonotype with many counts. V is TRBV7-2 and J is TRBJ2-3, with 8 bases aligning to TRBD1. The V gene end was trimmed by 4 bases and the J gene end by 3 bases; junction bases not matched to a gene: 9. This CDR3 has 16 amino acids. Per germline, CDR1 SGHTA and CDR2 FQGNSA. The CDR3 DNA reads TGTGCCAGCAGCTACACTCAGGGGGCGGGAACAGATACGCAGTATTTT. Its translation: CASSYTQGAGTDTQYF.

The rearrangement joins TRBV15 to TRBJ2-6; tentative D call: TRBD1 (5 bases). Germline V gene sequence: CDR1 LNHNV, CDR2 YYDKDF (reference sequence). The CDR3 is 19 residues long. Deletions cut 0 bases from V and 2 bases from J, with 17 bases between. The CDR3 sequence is CATSRDSPATVPGANVLTF. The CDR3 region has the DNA TGTGCCACCAGCAGAGATAGTCCGGCGACAGTCCCTGGGGCCAACGTCCTGACTTTC. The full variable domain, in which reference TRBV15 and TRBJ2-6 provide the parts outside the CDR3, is DAMVIQNPRYQVTQFGKPVTLSCSQTLNHNVMYWYQQKSSQAPKLLFHYYDKDFNNEADTPDNFQSRRPNTSFCFLDIRSPGLGDTAMYLCATSRDSPATVPGANVLTFGAGSRLTVL.

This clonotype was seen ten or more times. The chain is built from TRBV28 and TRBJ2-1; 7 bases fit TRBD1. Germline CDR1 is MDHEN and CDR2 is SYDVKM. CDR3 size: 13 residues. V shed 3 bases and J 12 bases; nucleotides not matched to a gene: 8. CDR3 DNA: TGTGCCAGCAGTTTGCGAGGGGGCGGGTCGCAGTTCTTC. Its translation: CASSLRGGGSQFF.

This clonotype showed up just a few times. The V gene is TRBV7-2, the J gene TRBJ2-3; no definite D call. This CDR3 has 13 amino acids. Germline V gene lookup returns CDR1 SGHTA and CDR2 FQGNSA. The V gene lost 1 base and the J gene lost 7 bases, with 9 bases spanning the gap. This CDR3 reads CASSLDKGNTQYF. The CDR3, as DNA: TGTGCCAGCAGCTTAGATAAGGGAAATACGCAGTATTTT.

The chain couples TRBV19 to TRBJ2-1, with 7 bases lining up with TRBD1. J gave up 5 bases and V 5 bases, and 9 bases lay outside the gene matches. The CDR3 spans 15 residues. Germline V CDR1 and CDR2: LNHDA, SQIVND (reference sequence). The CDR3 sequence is CASSPRRTGNNEQFF. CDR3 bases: TGTGCCAGTAGTCCTCGGAGGACAGGAAACAATGAGCAGTTCTTC. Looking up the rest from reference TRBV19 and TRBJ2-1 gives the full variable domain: DGGITQSPKYLFRKEGQNVTLSCEQNLNHDAMYWYRQDPGQGLRLIYYSQIVNDFQKGDIAEGYSVSREKKESFPLTVTSAQKNPTAFYLCASSPRRTGNNEQFFGPGTRLTVL.

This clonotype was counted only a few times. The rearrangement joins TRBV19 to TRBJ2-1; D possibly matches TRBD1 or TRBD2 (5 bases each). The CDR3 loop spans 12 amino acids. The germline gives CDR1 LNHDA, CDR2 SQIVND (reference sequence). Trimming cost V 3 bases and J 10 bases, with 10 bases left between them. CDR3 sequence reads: CASSIPGLEQFF. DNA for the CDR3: TGTGCCAGTAGTATTCCGGGGCTCGAGCAGTTCTTC.